Shown below are 17 T cell receptor beta chains from a single sample sequenced in a study of shared clonotypes between healthy human individuals. Selected positively for CCR7 and CD45RO-negative, naive CD8 cells excluded terminally differentiated effector memory CD45RA+ cells. Produced via immunoSEQ multiplex PCR; TCRdb's table is partial and in-frame only. The sample yields 760,000 or so clones, around 96% seen once. Sequencing was performed on naive CD8+ T cells sorted from blood. The receptor source for this set is a man aged 30 to 39 in good health.

The rearrangement links TRBV7-9 to TRBJ2-2; 7 nucleotides match TRBD2. The CDR3 totals 13 residues. J lost 5 bases, V lost 5 bases, and 2 bases had no gene match. Germline CDR1 is SEHNR and CDR2 is FQNEAQ (reference sequence). The CDR3 reads CASSVSGTGELFF. The DNA for the CDR3 is TGTGCCAGCAGCGTTAGCGGGACCGGGGAGCTGTTTTTT.

This rearrangement joins TRBV27 to TRBJ2-3, with TRBD2 as a possible D gene (5 bases). The CDR3 has 15 residues. Germline V lookup: CDR1 MNHEY, CDR2 SMNVEV (reference sequence). Trimming cost V 5 bases and J 6 bases, with 18 bases left between them. The CDR3 DNA sequence: TGTGCCAGCAGTCCCCTCGGACCCACGGGGGATACGCAGTATTTT. It translates to CASSPLGPTGDTQYF.

The rearrangement uses TRBV23-1 and TRBJ2-5, with D possibly matching TRBD1 (6 bases). TRBV23-1 is labeled an ORF, and its function is uncertain. Trimming stripped 8 bases from V and 3 bases from J, with 19 bases between. The CDR3 covers 15 residues. For the CDR3, the DNA is TGCGCCAGCGGGAGCCTACGGACAGACGAAGAGACCCAGTACTTC. This gives the protein CASGSLRTDEETQYF.

The chain carries TRBV2 and TRBJ2-7; possibly TRBD1 or TRBD2 for D (5 bases each). V lost 3 bases and J 2 bases, leaving 11 bases between the germline ends. The CDR3 totals 14 residues. The V gene's germline CDR1 is SNHLY and CDR2 FYNNEI. The CDR3 spells CASSEGVLTYEQYF. The DNA for the CDR3 is TGTGCCAGCAGTGAGGGGGTACTCACCTACGAGCAGTACTTC.

This clone was counted once. V usage is TRBV5-5 and J usage is TRBJ2-7; D not certain. CDR1 SGHKS and CDR2 YYEKEE come from the germline V gene (reference sequence). V was cut by 4 bases and J by 2 bases, with 16 bases left in between. The CDR3 length is 15 residues. In nucleotides, the CDR3 is TGTGCCAGCAGCACGGCTCTGGGGTATGCCTACGAGCAGTACTTC. Its protein is CASSTALGYAYEQYF.

The V call is TRBV2, the J call TRBJ2-1; D gene unclear. Trimming removed 7 bases at V and 5 bases at J, with 3 bases between. Germline V gene lookup returns CDR1 SNHLY and CDR2 FYNNEI. This CDR3 has 10 residues. CDR3: CASTDNEQFF. CDR3 DNA: TGTGCCAGCACCGACAATGAGCAGTTCTTC. The full variable domain, its missing parts supplied by reference TRBV2 and TRBJ2-1, is EPEVTQTPSHQVTQMGQEVILRCVPISNHLYFYWYRQILGQKVEFLVSFYNNEISEKSEIFDDQFSVERPDGSNFTLKIRSTKLEDSAMYFCASTDNEQFFGPGTRLTVL.

The chain carries TRBV11-3 and TRBJ2-2; 9 bases are a match to TRBD1. V shed 4 bases, J shed 7 bases, and the junction held 13 bases outside the gene matches. There are 17 residues in the CDR3. Germline V gene lookup returns CDR1 SGHNT and CDR2 YENEEA. Here the CDR3 DNA reads TGTGCCAGCAGCTCGTTCCTTGGGACAGGGATAATCGGGGAGCTGTTTTTT. Residues: CASSSFLGTGIIGELFF.

This chain uses TRBV7-5 with TRBJ2-5; TRBD2, the table's D call, was not compared with the DNA. TRBV7-5 is termed a pseudogene. The CDR3 has 14 residues. This CDR3 is CASSLDNEGETQYF. The CDR3 DNA reads as TGTGCCAGCAGCTTAGACAACGAGGGAGAGACCCAGTACTTC.

J is TRBJ2-7 and V is TRBV15; perhaps TRBD1 as D (5 bases). CDR1 is LNHNV, CDR2 YYDKDF, per germline (reference sequence). CDR3 length equals 15 residues. The ends were cut back, 0 bases at V and 5 bases at J, with 14 bases in the middle. CDR3 coding DNA: TGTGCCACCAGCAGAGATCGGTCAGGGATCCACGAGCAGTACTTC. Protein: CATSRDRSGIHEQYF.

The chain recombines TRBV13 with TRBJ2-3, with 9 bases fitting TRBD1. Per germline, CDR1 PRHDT and CDR2 FYEKMQ (reference sequence). This CDR3 has 16 amino acids. J gave up 4 bases and V 5 bases, and 10 bases lay outside the gene matches. The CDR3 region has the DNA TGTGCCAGCAGCCGGGGACAGGGCGATCTGGCAGATACGCAGTATTTT. This gives the protein CASSRGQGDLADTQYF.

The V and J genes are TRBV6-6 and TRBJ1-1, with D perhaps matching TRBD1 (6 bases). Germline CDR1 and CDR2: MNHNY and SVGAGI (reference sequence). V shed 0 bases and J shed 4 bases, with 12 bases lying between them. The CDR3 spans 15 residues. The CDR3 DNA reads TGTGCCAGCAGTTACTCTATTGGACAGCTCACTGAAGCTTTCTTT. This encodes CASSYSIGQLTEAFF.

This clone was recorded only once. The V gene is TRBV14, the J gene TRBJ2-7, with TRBD1 identical over 8 bases. This CDR3 contains 13 residues. Germline V lookup: CDR1 SGHDN, CDR2 FVKESK. V dropped 4 bases and J dropped 6; count of bases not matched to a gene: 5. The CDR3 coding sequence is TGTGCCAGCAGCCCCGGACAGGGTGGCGAGCAGTACTTC. Residues: CASSPGQGGEQYF.

The chain has TRBV7-9 and TRBJ2-7; TRBD1 agrees at 8 bases. From germline, CDR1 is SEHNR and CDR2 FQNEAQ (reference sequence). The V and J ends lost 4 bases and 3 bases, in that order; junction bases with no gene match: 5. This CDR3 has 14 amino acids. This CDR3 is CASSSFDRGYEQYF. Written as DNA, the CDR3 is TGTGCCAGCAGCTCGTTCGACAGGGGCTACGAGCAGTACTTC. Full variable domain (rest looked up from reference TRBV7-9 and TRBJ2-7): DTGVSQNPRHKITKRGQNVTFRCDPISEHNRLYWYRQTLGQGPEFLTYFQNEAQLEKSRLLSDRFSAERPKGSFSTLEIQRTEQGDSAMYLCASSSFDRGYEQYFGPGTRLTVT.

V usage is TRBV5-5 and J usage is TRBJ2-4, with a weak D call TRBD2 (5 bases). V lost 5 bases, J lost 8 bases, and 20 bases lay in between. Germline CDR1 reads SGHKS; CDR2 reads YYEKEE (reference sequence). The CDR3 consists of 15 residues. DNA of the CDR3: TGTGCCAGCAGTTACACTCCGTGGGCCGGGGACATTCAGTACTTC. It specifies CASSYTPWAGDIQYF.

The rearrangement links TRBV5-1 to TRBJ2-1, with D perhaps being TRBD1 or TRBD2 (5 bases each). Trimming stripped 4 bases from V and 1 base from J, with 12 bases between. This CDR3 spans 15 amino acids. CDR1 and CDR2 from the germline V gene are SGHRS and YFSETQ. The CDR3 reads CASSPSGTSYNEQFF. The CDR3 nucleotides are TGCGCCAGCAGCCCATCCGGGACGTCCTACAATGAGCAGTTCTTC.

The chain joins TRBV27 to TRBJ1-4; 7 nucleotides align to TRBD1. Germline assignment: CDR1 MNHEY and CDR2 SMNVEV (reference sequence). V was clipped by 3 bases and J by 10 bases; unmatched bases: 8. The CDR3 length is 14 residues. CDR3 sequence: CASSLRQGLGKLFF. In DNA form, the CDR3 reads TGTGCCAGCAGTTTGAGACAGGGATTGGGAAAACTGTTTTTT.

The chain joins TRBV5-1 to TRBJ2-1, with 12 bases fitting TRBD2. This CDR3 region has 17 residues. The germline V gene has CDR1 SGHRS and CDR2 YFSETQ. The J segment lost 9 bases and the V segment lost 0 bases, leaving 10 bases of the junction unmatched. The CDR3 is CASSLDSRLAGEGEQFF. In DNA form, the CDR3 reads TGCGCCAGCAGCTTGGACTCACGACTAGCGGGAGAGGGTGAGCAGTTCTTC.